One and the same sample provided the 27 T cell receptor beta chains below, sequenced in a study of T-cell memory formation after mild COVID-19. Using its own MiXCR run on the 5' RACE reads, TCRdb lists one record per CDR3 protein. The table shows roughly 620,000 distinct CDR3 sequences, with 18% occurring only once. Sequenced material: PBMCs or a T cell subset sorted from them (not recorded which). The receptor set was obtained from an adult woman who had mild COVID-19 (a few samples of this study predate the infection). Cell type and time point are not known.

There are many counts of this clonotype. CDR3 sequence (DNA): TGTGCCAGCACGTCAGGGGGGAATGAGCAGTTCTTC. Amino acid sequence: CASTSGGNEQFF. The chain links TRBV6-2 or TRBV6-3 to TRBJ2-1, with a possible D match to TRBD1 (7 bases). The germline CDR1 and CDR2 sequences are MNHEY and SVGEGT. Trimming removed 7 bases at V and 7 bases at J, with 11 bases between. The CDR3 is 12 amino acids.

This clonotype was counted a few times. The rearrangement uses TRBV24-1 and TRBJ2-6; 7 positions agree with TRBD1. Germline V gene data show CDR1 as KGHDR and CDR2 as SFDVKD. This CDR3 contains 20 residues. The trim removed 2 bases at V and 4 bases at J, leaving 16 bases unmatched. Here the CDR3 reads CATSDSGQDRLGGGANVLTF. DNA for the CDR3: TGTGCCACCAGTGATTCAGGACAGGACCGACTTGGGGGAGGGGCCAACGTCCTGACTTTC.

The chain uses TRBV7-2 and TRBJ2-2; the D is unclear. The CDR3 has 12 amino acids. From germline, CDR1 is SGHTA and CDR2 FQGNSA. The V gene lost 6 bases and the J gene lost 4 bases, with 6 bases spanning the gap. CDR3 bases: TGTGCCAGCAGGTTCCTCACCGGGGAGCTGTTTTTT. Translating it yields CASRFLTGELFF.

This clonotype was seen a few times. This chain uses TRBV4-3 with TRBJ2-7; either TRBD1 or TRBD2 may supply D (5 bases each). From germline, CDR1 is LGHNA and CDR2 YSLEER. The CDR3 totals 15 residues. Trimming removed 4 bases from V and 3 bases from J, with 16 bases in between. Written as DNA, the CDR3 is TGCGCCAGCAGCCCCGGGGACCGAGACATCTACGAGCAGTACTTC. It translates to CASSPGDRDIYEQYF.

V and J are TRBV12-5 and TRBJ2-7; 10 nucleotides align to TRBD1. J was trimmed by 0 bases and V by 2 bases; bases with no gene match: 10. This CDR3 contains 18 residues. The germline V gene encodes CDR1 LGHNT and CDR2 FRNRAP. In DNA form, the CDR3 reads TGTGCTAGTGGTTTGCTACCCCCCGACAGGGGGCTCTCCTACGAGCAGTACTTC. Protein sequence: CASGLLPPDRGLSYEQYF.

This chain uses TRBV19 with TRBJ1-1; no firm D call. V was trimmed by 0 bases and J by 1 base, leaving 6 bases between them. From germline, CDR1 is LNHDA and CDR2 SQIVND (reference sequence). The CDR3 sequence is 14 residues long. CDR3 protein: CASSIEGRNTEAFF. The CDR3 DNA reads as TGTGCCAGTAGTATAGAGGGCAGGAACACTGAAGCTTTCTTT.

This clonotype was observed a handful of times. In nucleotides, the CDR3 is TGTGCCACCCTTAAGGGGGACACCGGGGAGCTGTTTTTT. Encoded protein: CATLKGDTGELFF. The V call is TRBV24-1, the J call TRBJ2-2, with a possible D match to TRBD1 (6 bases). The length of the CDR3 is 13 residues. Germline-derived CDR1 and CDR2 are KGHDR and SFDVKD. Trimming stripped 9 bases from V and 3 bases from J, with 10 bases between.

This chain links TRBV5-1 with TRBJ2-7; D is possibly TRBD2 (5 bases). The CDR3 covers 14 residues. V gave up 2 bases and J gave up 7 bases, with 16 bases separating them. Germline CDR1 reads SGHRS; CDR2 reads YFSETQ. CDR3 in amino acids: CASSFGDGPGEQYF. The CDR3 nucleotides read TGCGCCAGCAGCTTTGGAGATGGGCCGGGGGAGCAGTACTTC.

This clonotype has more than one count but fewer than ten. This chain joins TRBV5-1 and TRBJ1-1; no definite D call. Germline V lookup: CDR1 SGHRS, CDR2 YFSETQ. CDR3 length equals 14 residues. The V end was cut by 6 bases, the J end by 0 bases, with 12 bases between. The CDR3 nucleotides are TGCGCCAGCAAGTTCGGAGCTATGAACACTGAAGCTTTCTTT. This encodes CASKFGAMNTEAFF.

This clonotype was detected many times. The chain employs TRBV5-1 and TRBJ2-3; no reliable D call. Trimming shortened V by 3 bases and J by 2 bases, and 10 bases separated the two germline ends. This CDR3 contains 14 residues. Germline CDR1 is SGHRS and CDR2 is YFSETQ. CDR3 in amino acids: CASSSDRATDTQYF. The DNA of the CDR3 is TGCGCCAGCAGCTCGGACCGGGCCACAGATACGCAGTATTTT.

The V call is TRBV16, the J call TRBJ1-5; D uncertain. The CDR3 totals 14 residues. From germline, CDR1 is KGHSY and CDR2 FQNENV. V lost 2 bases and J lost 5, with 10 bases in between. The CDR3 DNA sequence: TGTGCCAGCAGCCAAGCCACAGCAGATCAGCCCCAGCATTTT. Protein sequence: CASSQATADQPQHF.

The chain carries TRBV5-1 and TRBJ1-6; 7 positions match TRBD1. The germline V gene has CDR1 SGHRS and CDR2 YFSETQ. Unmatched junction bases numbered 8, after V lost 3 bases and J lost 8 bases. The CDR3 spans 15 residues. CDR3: CASSSTGAIDSPLHF. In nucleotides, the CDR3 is TGCGCCAGCAGCTCAACAGGGGCCATTGATTCACCCCTCCACTTT.

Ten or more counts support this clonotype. The chain's CDR3 is CASSFGPGTGANEQFF. The CDR3 region has the DNA TGTGCCAGCAGTTTTGGCCCTGGGACAGGGGCGAATGAGCAGTTCTTC. The rearrangement joins TRBV12-3 or TRBV12-4 to TRBJ2-1; TRBD1 aligns across 10 bases. CDR3 size: 16 residues. The ends lost 3 bases at V and 7 bases at J; junction bases unmatched: 9.

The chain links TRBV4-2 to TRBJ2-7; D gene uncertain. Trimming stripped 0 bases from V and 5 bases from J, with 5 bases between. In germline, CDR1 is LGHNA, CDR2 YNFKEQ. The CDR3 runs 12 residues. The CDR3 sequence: CASSQDPNEQYF. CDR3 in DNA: TGTGCCAGCAGCCAAGACCCCAACGAGCAGTACTTC.

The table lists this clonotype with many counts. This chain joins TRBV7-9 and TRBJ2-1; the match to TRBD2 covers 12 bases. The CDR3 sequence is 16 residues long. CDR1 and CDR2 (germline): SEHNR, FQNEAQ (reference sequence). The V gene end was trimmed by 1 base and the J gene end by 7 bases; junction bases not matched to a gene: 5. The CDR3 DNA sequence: TGTGCCAGCAGCTTAGAGCCTAGCGGGAGGGGTAATGAGCAGTTCTTC. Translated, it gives CASSLEPSGRGNEQFF.

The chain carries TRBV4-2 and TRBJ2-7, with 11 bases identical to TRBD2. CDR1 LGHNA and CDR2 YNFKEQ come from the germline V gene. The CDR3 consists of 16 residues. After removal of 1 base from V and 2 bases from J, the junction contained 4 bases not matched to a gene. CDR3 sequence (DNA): TGTGCCAGCAGCCAAGTCACTAGCGGGAGTCCCTACGAGCAGTACTTC. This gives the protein CASSQVTSGSPYEQYF.

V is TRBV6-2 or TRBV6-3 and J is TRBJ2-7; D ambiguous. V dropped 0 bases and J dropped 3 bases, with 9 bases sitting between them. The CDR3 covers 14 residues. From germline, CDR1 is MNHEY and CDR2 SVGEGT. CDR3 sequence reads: CASSYSDFDYEQYF. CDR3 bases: TGTGCCAGCAGTTACTCTGACTTTGACTACGAGCAGTACTTC.

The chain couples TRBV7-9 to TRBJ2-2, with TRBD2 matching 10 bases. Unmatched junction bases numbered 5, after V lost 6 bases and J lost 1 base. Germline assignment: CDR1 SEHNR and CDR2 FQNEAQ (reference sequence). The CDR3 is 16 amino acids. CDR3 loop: CASRGLAEMNTGELFF. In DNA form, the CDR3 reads TGTGCCAGCAGAGGACTAGCGGAGATGAACACCGGGGAGCTGTTTTTT. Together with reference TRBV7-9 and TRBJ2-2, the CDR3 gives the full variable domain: DTGVSQNPRHKITKRGQNVTFRCDPISEHNRLYWYRQTLGQGPEFLTYFQNEAQLEKSRLLSDRFSAERPKGSFSTLEIQRTEQGDSAMYLCASRGLAEMNTGELFFGEGSRLTVL.

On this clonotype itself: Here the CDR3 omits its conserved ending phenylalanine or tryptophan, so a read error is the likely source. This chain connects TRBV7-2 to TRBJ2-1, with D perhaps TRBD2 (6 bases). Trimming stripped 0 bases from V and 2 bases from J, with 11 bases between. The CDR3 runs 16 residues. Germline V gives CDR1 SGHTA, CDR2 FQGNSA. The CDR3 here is CASSLALAKPYNEQFL. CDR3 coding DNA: TGTGCCAGCAGCTTAGCACTAGCCAAGCCCTACAATGAGCAGTTCCTC.

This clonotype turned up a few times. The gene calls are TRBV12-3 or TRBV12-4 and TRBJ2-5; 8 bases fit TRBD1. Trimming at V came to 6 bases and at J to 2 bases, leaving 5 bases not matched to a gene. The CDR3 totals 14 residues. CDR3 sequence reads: CASSRQGRQETQYF. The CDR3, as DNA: TGTGCCAGCAGCCGACAGGGGCGGCAAGAGACCCAGTACTTC.

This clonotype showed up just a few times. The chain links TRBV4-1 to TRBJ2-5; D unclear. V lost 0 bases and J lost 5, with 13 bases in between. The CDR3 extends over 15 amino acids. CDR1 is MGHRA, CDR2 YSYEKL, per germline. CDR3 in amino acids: CASSQDGTAVETQYF. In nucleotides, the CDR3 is TGCGCCAGCAGCCAAGATGGTACAGCAGTCGAGACCCAGTACTTC.

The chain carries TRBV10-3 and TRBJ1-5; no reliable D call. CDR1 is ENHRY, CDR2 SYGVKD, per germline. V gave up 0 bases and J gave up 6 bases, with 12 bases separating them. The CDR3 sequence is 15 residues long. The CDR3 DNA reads TGTGCCATCAGTGAGTCGATAAAGGGAGGTCAGCCCCAGCATTTT. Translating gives CAISESIKGGQPQHF.

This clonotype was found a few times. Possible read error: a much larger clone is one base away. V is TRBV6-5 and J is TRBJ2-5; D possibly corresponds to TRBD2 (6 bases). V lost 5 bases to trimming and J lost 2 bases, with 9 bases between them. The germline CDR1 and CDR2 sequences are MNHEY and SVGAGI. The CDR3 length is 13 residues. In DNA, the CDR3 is TGTGCCAGCAGTGTCGGGACTCAAGAGACCCAGTACTTC. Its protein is CASSVGTQETQYF.

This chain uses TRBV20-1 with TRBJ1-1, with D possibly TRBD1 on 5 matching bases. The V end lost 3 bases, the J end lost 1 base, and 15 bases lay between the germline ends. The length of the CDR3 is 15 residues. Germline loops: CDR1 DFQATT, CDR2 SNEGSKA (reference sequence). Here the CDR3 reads CSASHVRGGNTEAFF. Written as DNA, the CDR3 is TGCAGTGCTAGCCACGTGCGTGGGGGGAACACTGAAGCTTTCTTT.

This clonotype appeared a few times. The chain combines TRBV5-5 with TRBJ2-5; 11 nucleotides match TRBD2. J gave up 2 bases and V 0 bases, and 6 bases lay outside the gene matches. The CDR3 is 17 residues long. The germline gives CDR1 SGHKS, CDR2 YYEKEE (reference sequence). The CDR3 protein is CASSLEVASGGQETQYF. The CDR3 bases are TGTGCCAGCAGCTTGGAAGTGGCTAGCGGGGGGCAAGAGACCCAGTACTTC.

CDR3 sequence (DNA): TGTGCCAGCATCCAACAGGGCGACTTTGAAAAACTGTTTTTT. This translates into CASIQQGDFEKLFF. This chain links TRBV12-3 or TRBV12-4 with TRBJ1-4; D may be TRBD1 (6 bases). Trimming left V 7 bases short and J 7 bases short, with 16 bases between. CDR3 length: 14 amino acids.

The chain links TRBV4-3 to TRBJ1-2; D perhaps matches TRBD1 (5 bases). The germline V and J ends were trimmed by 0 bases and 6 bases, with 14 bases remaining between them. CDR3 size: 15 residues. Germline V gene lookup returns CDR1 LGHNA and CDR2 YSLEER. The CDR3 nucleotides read TGCGCCAGCAGCCAAGAGCCGGGGCCTCCCAATGGCTACACCTTC. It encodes CASSQEPGPPNGYTF.